The table lists the clone carrying this TCR beta chain with a few counts. Its antigen is currently unknown. V was trimmed by 2 bases and J by 4 bases, leaving 16 bases between them. Germline CDR1 LGHNA, CDR2 YSLEER. CDR3 length: 16 residues. TCRdb fed the reads into MiXCR, producing one record per CDR3 protein. The sample has hundreds of thousands of distinct CDR3 sequences, more than 30% seen once. This entry belongs to a study of T cell repertoires in cytomegalovirus infection. V usage is TRBV4-3 and J usage is TRBJ2-3, with TRBD2 as a possible D gene (5 bases). This sequence originates from a human donor in good health (CMV status not recorded). Some clones in this sample may be carry-over from other donors' samples. Sequencing was performed on cultured PBMCs, taken from culture after CMV antigen stimulation. CDR3 sequence (DNA): TGCGCCAGCAGCCAAAGTCGGGATGCGGTGGCAGATACGCAGTATTTT. This gives the protein CASSQSRDAVADTQYF.